What follows are 19 T cell receptor beta chains derived from one specimen sequenced in a study of blood T cell repertoires in COVID-19. Profiling relied on immunoSEQ multiplex PCR, and the TCRdb table lists in-frame clones only, not all of them. The sample lists 55,000 to 85,000 clones; roughly 86% were seen once. Sequenced: peripheral blood. These receptors were taken from a woman between 65 and 79 years old with acute or convalescent COVID-19.

This chain links TRBV24-1 with TRBJ2-1; 10 positions agree with TRBD2. CDR1 and CDR2 (germline): KGHDR, SFDVKD. The CDR3 length is 14 residues. The junction had 3 bases not matched to a gene; V was cut back by 2 bases and J by 9 bases. DNA of the CDR3: TGTGCCACCAGTGATTCTAGCGGGAGAATTGAGCAGTTCTTC. This sequence encodes CATSDSSGRIEQFF.

By proportion, this clone is medium-sized. This rearrangement joins TRBV30 to TRBJ1-4; TRBD1 is a possible D gene (6 bases). Germline V CDR1 and CDR2: GTSNPN, SVGIG (reference sequence). The CDR3 is 17 amino acids. Trimming shortened V by 0 bases and J by 8 bases, and 22 bases separated the two germline ends. The CDR3 DNA is TGTGCCTGGAGTGTACTTATGGGGGCGCCCGGCAAGGAAAAACTGTTTTTT. Protein product: CAWSVLMGAPGKEKLFF.

The chain uses TRBV3-1 (or the pseudogene TRBV3-2) and TRBJ2-2, with a weak D call TRBD1 (6 bases). Germline-derived CDR1 and CDR2 are LGHDT and YNNKEL (reference sequence). Trimming left V 4 bases short and J 4 bases short, with 13 bases between. The CDR3 spans 15 residues. In nucleotides, the CDR3 is TGTGCCAGCAGCCTCCCAGGGGCTAGCACCGGGGAGCTGTTTTTT. Translated: CASSLPGASTGELFF.

The sample holds a few counts of this clone. The chain uses TRBV3-1 (or the pseudogene TRBV3-2) and TRBJ1-1; D is undetermined. V gave up 2 bases and J gave up 5 bases, with 6 bases separating them. CDR1 is LGHDT and CDR2 is YNNKEL in the germline V gene (reference sequence). The CDR3 runs to 12 residues. This chain's CDR3 is CASSQSRTEAFF. CDR3 nucleotide sequence: TGTGCCAGCAGCCAATCTCGGACTGAAGCTTTCTTT.

The chain carries TRBV30 and TRBJ2-1, with D maybe TRBD2 (6 bases). Germline CDR1 and CDR2: GTSNPN and SVGIG (reference sequence). This CDR3 is 13 amino acids long. V shed 2 bases and J shed 10 bases, with 15 bases lying between them. CDR3 nucleotide sequence: TGTGCCTGGAGTATAGGGACTGCACGGGAGCAGTTCTTC. It specifies CAWSIGTAREQFF.

This chain connects TRBV6-1 to TRBJ1-6, with TRBD1 identical over 7 bases. The V segment lost 0 bases and the J segment 9 bases; nucleotides outside the gene matches: 5. The CDR3 runs 15 residues. CDR1 and CDR2 from the germline V gene are MNHNS and SASEGT. CDR3 sequence reads: CASSEARQGVSPLHF. DNA of the CDR3: TGTGCCAGCAGTGAAGCGCGGCAGGGGGTTTCACCCCTCCACTTT.

The chain is built from TRBV25-1 and TRBJ2-4; no clear D. The germline V gene has CDR1 MGHDK and CDR2 SYGVNS. This CDR3 has 11 amino acids. V lost 4 bases and J lost 8, with 6 bases in between. The CDR3 DNA reads TGTGCCAGCAGTGTTGGAGACATTCAGTACTTC. Translation gives CASSVGDIQYF. Using reference TRBV25-1 and TRBJ2-4 for the parts outside the CDR3, the full variable domain is EADIYQTPRYLVIGTGKKITLECSQTMGHDKMYWYQQDPGMELHLIHYSYGVNSTEKGDLSSESTVSRIRTEHFPLTLESARPSHTSQYLCASSVGDIQYFGAGTRLSVL.

This clone was seen more than once but under ten times. V usage is TRBV14 and J usage is TRBJ1-1; D gene uncertain. CDR1 SGHDN and CDR2 FVKESK come from the germline V gene. The ends were cut back, 4 bases at V and 3 bases at J, with 12 bases in the middle. The CDR3 spans 14 residues. The CDR3 spells CASSPRVAYTEAFF. The CDR3 DNA follows: TGTGCCAGCAGCCCGCGGGTGGCTTACACTGAAGCTTTCTTT. Full variable domain (missing parts from reference TRBV14 and TRBJ1-1): EAGVTQFPSHSVIEKGQTVTLRCDPISGHDNLYWYRRVMGKEIKFLLHFVKESKQDESGMPNNRFLAERTGGTYSTLKVQPAELEDSGVYFCASSPRVAYTEAFFGQGTRLTVV.

This chain joins TRBV28 and TRBJ2-7, with 11 bases aligning to TRBD2. CDR1 is MDHEN and CDR2 is SYDVKM in the germline V gene. The CDR3 contains 15 residues. Losses at the gene ends were 6 bases for V and 0 bases for J; bases not matched to a gene: 4. The DNA of the CDR3 is TGTGCCAGCAGACTAGCGGGAGTAAACTCCTACGAGCAGTACTTC. It yields the protein CASRLAGVNSYEQYF.

The genes are TRBV25-1 and TRBJ2-5; TRBD2 agrees at 7 bases. Germline CDR1 is MGHDK and CDR2 is SYGVNS. CDR3 length equals 12 residues. After removal of 4 bases from V and 5 bases from J, the junction contained 1 base not matched to a gene. CDR3 nucleotides: TGTGCCAGCAGTGGAGCGGGGGAGACCCAGTACTTC. Translated: CASSGAGETQYF.

V and J are TRBV21-1 and TRBJ2-7; the table's D call TRBD1 went unverified against the DNA. TRBV21-1 is termed a pseudogene. The CDR3 is 13 amino acids. CDR3 DNA: TGTGCCAGCAGCAAGGGGGACATCTACGAGCAGTACTTC. This translates into CASSKGDIYEQYF.

The V gene is TRBV7-8, the J gene TRBJ2-1, with 10 bases that match TRBD2. Per the germline V gene, CDR1 is SGHVS and CDR2 is FQNEAQ. The CDR3 runs to 16 residues. V shed 1 base and J 6 bases; nucleotides not matched to a gene: 6. The CDR3 sequence: CASSLDSSGRVNEQFF. As DNA, the CDR3 is TGTGCCAGCAGCTTAGATTCTAGCGGGAGAGTCAATGAGCAGTTCTTC.

This clone was detected only once. The chain recombines TRBV14 with TRBJ2-4; 8 bases match TRBD1. Germline values: CDR1 SGHDN, CDR2 FVKESK. Trimming removed 5 bases from V and 8 bases from J; junction bases left unmatched: 14. The CDR3 is made up of 16 amino acids. The CDR3 bases are TGTGCCAGCAGCACCCGGACAGGGTCTAAGTTGGACATTCAGTACTTC. The encoded protein is CASSTRTGSKLDIQYF.

This clone was detected a few times. The chain joins TRBV30 to TRBJ2-3, with D perhaps matching TRBD2 (5 bases). The germline V and J ends were trimmed by 3 bases and 6 bases, with 13 bases remaining between them. The CDR3 runs to 13 residues. Germline V gives CDR1 GTSNPN, CDR2 SVGIG (reference sequence). Written as DNA, the CDR3 is TGTGCCTGGAGCCCCGGGGAACCGGATACGCAGTATTTT. Protein product: CAWSPGEPDTQYF.

J is TRBJ2-5 and V is TRBV5-5, with 8 bases that match TRBD2. V shed 0 bases and J 4 bases; nucleotides not matched to a gene: 5. Per germline, CDR1 SGHKS and CDR2 YYEKEE (reference sequence). The length of the CDR3 is 15 residues. This chain's CDR3 is CASSLAGLEGETQYF. The CDR3 region has the DNA TGTGCCAGCAGCTTGGCGGGACTAGAAGGAGAGACCCAGTACTTC.

The chain uses TRBV6-2 or TRBV6-3 and TRBJ1-5; 8 nucleotides line up with TRBD1. Looked up from germline, CDR1 is MNHEY and CDR2 is SVGEGT. V was clipped by 0 bases and J by 4 bases; unmatched bases: 14. The CDR3 totals 19 residues. In nucleotides, the CDR3 is TGTGCCAGCAGTTACTCGATTTTATCCCGGACAGGGTATAATCAGCCCCAGCATTTT. This translates into CASSYSILSRTGYNQPQHF.

The rearrangement uses TRBV7-2 and TRBJ1-4; unclear D gene. V gave up 5 bases and J gave up 5 bases, with 9 bases separating them. Per germline, CDR1 SGHTA and CDR2 FQGNSA. This CDR3 is built from 13 residues. The CDR3: CASSQTRNEKLFF. For the CDR3, the DNA is TGTGCCAGCAGCCAAACTAGGAATGAAAAACTGTTTTTT.

This clone has just one count. The rearrangement joins TRBV7-9 to TRBJ1-1; D call uncertain. V was shortened by 1 base and J by 3 bases, with 6 bases between the two germline ends. From germline, CDR1 is SEHNR and CDR2 FQNEAQ (reference sequence). The CDR3 spans 13 residues. CDR3 coding DNA: TGTGCCAGCAGCTTAGAGCGGGACACTGAAGCTTTCTTT. It is translated as CASSLERDTEAFF.

The sample holds one count of this clone. The V and J genes are TRBV9 and TRBJ1-3; D possibly corresponds to TRBD1 (5 bases). The CDR3 has 14 residues. Between the trimmed V and J ends, which lost 2 bases and 6 bases, there was a span of 12 bases. Germline CDR1 reads SGDLS; CDR2 reads YYNGEE. For the CDR3, the DNA is TGTGCCAGCAGCGTCATGAGGGACTCAAACACCATATATTTT. Translation gives CASSVMRDSNTIYF.